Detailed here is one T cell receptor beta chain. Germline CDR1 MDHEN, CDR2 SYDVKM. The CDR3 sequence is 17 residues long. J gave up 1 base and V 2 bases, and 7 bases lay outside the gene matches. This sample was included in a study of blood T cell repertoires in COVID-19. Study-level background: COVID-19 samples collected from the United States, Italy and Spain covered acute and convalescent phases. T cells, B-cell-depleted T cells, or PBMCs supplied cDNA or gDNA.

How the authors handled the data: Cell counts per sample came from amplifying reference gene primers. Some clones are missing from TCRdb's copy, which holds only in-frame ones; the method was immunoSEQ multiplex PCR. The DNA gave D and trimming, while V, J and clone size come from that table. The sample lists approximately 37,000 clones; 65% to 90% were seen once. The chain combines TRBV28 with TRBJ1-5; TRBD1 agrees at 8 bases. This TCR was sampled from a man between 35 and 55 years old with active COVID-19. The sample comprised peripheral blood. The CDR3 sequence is CASSLQGATDSNQPQHF. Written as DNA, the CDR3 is TGTGCCAGCAGTTTACAGGGGGCGACGGACAGCAATCAGCCCCAGCATTTT. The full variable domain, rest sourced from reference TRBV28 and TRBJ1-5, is DVKVTQSSRYLVKRTGEKVFLECVQDMDHENMFWYRQDPGLGLRLIYFSYDVKMKEKGDIPEGYSVSREKKERFSLILESASTNQTSMYLCASSLQGATDSNQPQHFGDGTRLSIL.